The TCR beta chain described here comes from a study of blood T cell repertoires in COVID-19. Study overall: Acute and convalescent COVID-19 samples came from the United States, Italy and Spain. T cells, B-cell-depleted T cells, or PBMCs provided the cDNA or gDNA that served as material.

The protocol was immunoSEQ multiplex PCR, while the TCRdb copy is restricted to in-frame clones and leaves out a portion. The table shows fewer than 250,000 clones, with 65% to 90% occurring only once. Individuals drawn from 20 to 25 US areas were roughly 18 to 100 years old. Membership in each cohort depended on participant-reported clinical history. The V gene end was trimmed by 4 bases and the J gene end by 9 bases; junction bases not matched to a gene: 10. The CDR3 consists of 15 residues. In germline, CDR1 is SGHDN, CDR2 FVKESK. The rearrangement links TRBV14 to TRBJ2-1, with TRBD2 matching 9 bases. The receptor was derived from a woman aged 40 to 50 with acute COVID-19. Source material: PBMCs or T cells enriched from blood (not recorded which). The CDR3 protein is CASSPVAGATSEQFF. CDR3 nucleotide sequence: TGTGCCAGCAGCCCAGTAGCGGGAGCTACGAGTGAGCAGTTCTTC.